Each of the 14 T cell receptor beta chains below was sequenced from the same sample in a study of blood T cells in healthy people across ages. It was with a sample-barcoded 5' primer and a J-beta primer mix that a second PCR of roughly 6 to 12 cycles was run. TCRdb ran MiXCR on the 5' RACE reads and lists one entry per CDR3 protein. The sample holds 800,000 or so distinct CDR3 sequences, more than 20% seen once. These same data were also listed under a study on T cells of mothers and their children.

The sample was blood. These receptors were obtained from a boy under 18 in good health.

This chain links TRBV6-5 with TRBJ1-1; D is uncertain. Germline lookup yields CDR1 MNHEY and CDR2 SVGAGI. This CDR3 is built from 14 residues. Trimming stripped 0 bases from V and 2 bases from J, with 7 bases between. The CDR3 coding sequence is TGTGCCAGCAGTTACTCGGTGGGAAACACTGAAGCTTTCTTT. Translated, it gives CASSYSVGNTEAFF.

Only a few counts were recorded for this clonotype. This chain uses TRBV7-6 with TRBJ2-2, with TRBD2 as a possible D gene (5 bases). V was shortened by 5 bases and J by 3 bases, with 10 bases between the two germline ends. The CDR3 length is 14 residues. Germline CDR1 reads SGHVS; CDR2 reads FNYEAQ. CDR3 sequence reads: CASSLLAHTGELFF. CDR3 bases: TGTGCCAGCAGCCTCCTAGCTCACACCGGGGAGCTGTTTTTT.

The rearrangement links TRBV5-1 to TRBJ1-1; D is ambiguous. Germline lookup yields CDR1 SGHRS and CDR2 YFSETQ. The CDR3 contains 15 residues. The V end lost 0 bases, the J end lost 4 bases, and 13 bases lay between the germline ends. The CDR3 nucleotides are TGCGCCAGCAGCTTGGACGCGCCCATCTTCACTGAAGCTTTCTTT. Amino acid sequence: CASSLDAPIFTEAFF.

The CDR3 DNA is TGTGCCAGCAGGTACCGGACGAACACTGAAGCTTTCTTT. Its protein product is CASRYRTNTEAFF. The V and J genes are TRBV27 and TRBJ1-1, with no clear D. Germline values: CDR1 MNHEY, CDR2 SMNVEV (reference sequence). V was trimmed by 6 bases and J by 1 base, leaving 9 bases between them. The CDR3 contains 13 residues.

This clonotype was seen more than once but under ten times. The chain uses TRBV7-2 and TRBJ2-1, with D unclear. The CDR3 is 17 residues long. Trimming shortened V by 5 bases and J by 0 bases, and 17 bases separated the two germline ends. Germline V gene sequence: CDR1 SGHTA, CDR2 FQGNSA. The CDR3, as DNA: TGTGCCAGCAGCGAGACGCTCGCCCCCAGCTCCTACAATGAGCAGTTCTTC. Translating gives CASSETLAPSSYNEQFF.

The V gene is TRBV11-2, the J gene TRBJ1-1; no firm D call. Germline V lookup: CDR1 SGHAT, CDR2 FQNNGV. The CDR3 runs 14 residues. Deletions cut 0 bases from V and 5 bases from J, with 10 bases between. The CDR3 DNA sequence: TGTGCCAGCAGCTTAGATGACCTGGGGACTGAAGCTTTCTTT. Protein: CASSLDDLGTEAFF.

The chain couples TRBV15 to TRBJ1-4; D is uncertain. The CDR3 length is 13 residues. The germline V and J ends were trimmed by 0 bases and 5 bases, with 4 bases remaining between them. Germline assignment: CDR1 LNHNV and CDR2 YYDKDF (reference sequence). As DNA, the CDR3 is TGTGCCACCAGCAGAGATTGGAATGAAAAACTGTTTTTT. As protein: CATSRDWNEKLFF.

This chain uses TRBV6-5 with TRBJ2-1; 9 positions agree with TRBD1. Looked up from germline, CDR1 is MNHEY and CDR2 is SVGAGI. CDR3 length equals 15 residues. The V gene end was trimmed by 5 bases and the J gene end by 3 bases; junction bases not matched to a gene: 5. The CDR3 reads CASSRATGGYNEQFF. The CDR3 DNA follows: TGTGCCAGCAGTAGAGCGACAGGGGGCTACAATGAGCAGTTCTTC.

The chain uses TRBV4-1 and TRBJ1-6, with D tentatively TRBD1 (5 bases). The CDR3 has 17 amino acids. The germline CDR1 and CDR2 sequences are MGHRA and YSYEKL. V was clipped by 6 bases and J by 6 bases, with 21 bases between them. CDR3: CASRIHTRGAGNSPLHF. The CDR3 DNA sequence: TGCGCCAGCAGGATTCACACTCGGGGCGCGGGTAATTCACCCCTCCACTTT.

This clonotype was picked up a small number of times. The J gene is TRBJ2-1, the V gene TRBV7-8; TRBD2 agrees at 10 bases. Germline-derived CDR1 and CDR2 are SGHVS and FQNEAQ. This CDR3 has 17 residues. The V gene end was trimmed by 5 bases and the J gene end by 3 bases; junction bases not matched to a gene: 10. The chain's CDR3 is CASSRQTLAGHYNEQFF. The CDR3 DNA sequence: TGTGCCAGCAGCCGGCAAACACTAGCGGGGCACTACAATGAGCAGTTCTTC.

The chain uses TRBV27 and TRBJ2-1; D possibly corresponds to TRBD2 (6 bases). The germline CDR1 and CDR2 sequences are MNHEY and SMNVEV (reference sequence). The V end lost 8 bases, the J end lost 3 bases, and 17 bases lay between the germline ends. The CDR3 length is 15 residues. CDR3 in DNA: TGTGCCAGCCGCAAAGGGCTAGCGTTCTACAATGAGCAGTTCTTC. Translating gives CASRKGLAFYNEQFF.

The chain is built from TRBV14 and TRBJ2-5; TRBD1 agrees at 10 bases. The J call is uncertain, as TRBJ2-7 better fits the DNA end. This CDR3 comprises 16 residues. Germline V gives CDR1 SGHDN, CDR2 FVKESK. CDR3 protein: CASSQGPTGGFYEQYF. The DNA for the CDR3 is TGTGCCAGCAGCCAAGGACCGACAGGGGGCTTCTACGAGCAGTACTTC.

This clonotype was counted at least ten times. The chain recombines TRBV20-1 with TRBJ2-1; either TRBD1 or TRBD2 may fit D (5 bases each). CDR1 and CDR2 from the germline V gene are DFQATT and SNEGSKA (reference sequence). The CDR3 length is 16 residues. V shed 3 bases and J shed 4 bases, with 19 bases lying between them. CDR3: CSASLARGASYNEQFF. CDR3 DNA sequence: TGCAGTGCTAGCTTGGCCCGAGGGGCCAGTTACAATGAGCAGTTCTTC.

In its sample, this clonotype was seen a few times. The V call is TRBV7-9, the J call TRBJ1-4; 11 bases are a match to TRBD1. The CDR3 totals 16 residues. Trimming took 4 bases from V and 8 from J; bases not matched to a gene: 9. Looked up from germline, CDR1 is SEHNR and CDR2 is FQNEAQ (reference sequence). The CDR3 bases are TGTGCCAGCAGCTCGACCTCCGGGACAGGGGGGGAAAAACTGTTTTTT. This sequence encodes CASSSTSGTGGEKLFF.